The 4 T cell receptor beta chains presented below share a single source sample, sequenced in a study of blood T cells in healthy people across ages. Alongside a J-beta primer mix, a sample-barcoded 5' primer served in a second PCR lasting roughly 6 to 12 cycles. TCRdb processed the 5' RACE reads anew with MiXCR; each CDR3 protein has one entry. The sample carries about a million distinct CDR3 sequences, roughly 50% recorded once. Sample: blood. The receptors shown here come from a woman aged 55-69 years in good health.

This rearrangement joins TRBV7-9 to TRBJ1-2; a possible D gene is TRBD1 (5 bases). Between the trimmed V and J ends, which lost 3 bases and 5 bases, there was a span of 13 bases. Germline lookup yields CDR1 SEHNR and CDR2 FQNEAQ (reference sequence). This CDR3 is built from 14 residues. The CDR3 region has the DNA TGTGCCAGCAGCTTTCCCGGCAGGGAGTATGGCTACACCTTC. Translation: CASSFPGREYGYTF.

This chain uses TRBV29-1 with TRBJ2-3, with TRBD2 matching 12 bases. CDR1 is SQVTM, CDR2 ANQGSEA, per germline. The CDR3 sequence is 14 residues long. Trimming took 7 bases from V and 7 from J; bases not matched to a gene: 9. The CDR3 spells CSARTSGIANTQYF. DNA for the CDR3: TGCAGCGCCCGGACTAGCGGGATTGCAAATACGCAGTATTTT.

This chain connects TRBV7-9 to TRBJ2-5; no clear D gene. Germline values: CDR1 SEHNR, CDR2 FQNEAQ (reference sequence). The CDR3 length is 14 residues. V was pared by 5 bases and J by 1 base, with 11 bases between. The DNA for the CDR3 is TGTGCCAGCAGCCCCTTTGGGCCCCAAGAGACCCAGTACTTC. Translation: CASSPFGPQETQYF.

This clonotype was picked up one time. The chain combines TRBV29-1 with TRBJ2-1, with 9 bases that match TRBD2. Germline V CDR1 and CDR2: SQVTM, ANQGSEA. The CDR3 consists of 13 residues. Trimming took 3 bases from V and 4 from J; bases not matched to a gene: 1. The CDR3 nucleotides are TGCAGCGTTGACACTAGCGGGTACAATGAGCAGTTCTTC. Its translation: CSVDTSGYNEQFF.